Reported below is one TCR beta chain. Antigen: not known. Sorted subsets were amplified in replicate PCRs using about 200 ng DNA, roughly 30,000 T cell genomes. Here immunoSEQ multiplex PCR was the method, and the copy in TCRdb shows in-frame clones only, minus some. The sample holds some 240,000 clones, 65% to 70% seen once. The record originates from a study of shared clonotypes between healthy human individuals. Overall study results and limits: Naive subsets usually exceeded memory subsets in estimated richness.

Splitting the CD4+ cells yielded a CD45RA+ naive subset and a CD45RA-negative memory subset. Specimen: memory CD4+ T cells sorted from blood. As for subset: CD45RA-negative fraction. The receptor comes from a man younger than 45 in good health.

The CDR3 nucleotides are TGTGCCAGCAGCCAAGATGGAAGGCGGGCGACCGGGGCCAAAAACATTCAGTACTTC. Translation gives CASSQDGRRATGAKNIQYF. The V and J genes are TRBV14 and TRBJ2-4; a weak D match, TRBD2 (5 bases). Germline lookup yields CDR1 SGHDN and CDR2 FVKESK. The length of the CDR3 is 19 residues. Trimming pared 0 bases from V and 1 base from J, leaving 19 bases between.